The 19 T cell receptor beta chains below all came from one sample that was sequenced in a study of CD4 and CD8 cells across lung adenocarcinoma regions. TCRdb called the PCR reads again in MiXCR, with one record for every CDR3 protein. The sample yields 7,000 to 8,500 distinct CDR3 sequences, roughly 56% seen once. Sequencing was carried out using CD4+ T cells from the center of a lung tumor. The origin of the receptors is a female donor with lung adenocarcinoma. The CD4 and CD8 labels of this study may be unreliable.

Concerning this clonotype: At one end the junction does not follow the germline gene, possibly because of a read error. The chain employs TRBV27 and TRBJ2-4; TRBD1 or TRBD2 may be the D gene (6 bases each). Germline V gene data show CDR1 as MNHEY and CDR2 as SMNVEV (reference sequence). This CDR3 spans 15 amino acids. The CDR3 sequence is CARANGGGERNTQYF. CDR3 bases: TGTGCCAGGGCCAACGGGGGCGGGGAACGAAACACTCAGTACTTC.

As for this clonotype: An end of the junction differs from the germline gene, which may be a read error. The DNA for the CDR3 is TGTGCCAGCAGTTACCAGGGGGGCGGGGAGCAGTTCTTT. Amino acid sequence: CASSYQGGGEQFF. The rearrangement uses TRBV6-5 and TRBJ2-1; a possible D gene is TRBD1 (7 bases). The CDR3 is made up of 13 amino acids. CDR1 is MNHEY and CDR2 is SVGAGI in the germline V gene.

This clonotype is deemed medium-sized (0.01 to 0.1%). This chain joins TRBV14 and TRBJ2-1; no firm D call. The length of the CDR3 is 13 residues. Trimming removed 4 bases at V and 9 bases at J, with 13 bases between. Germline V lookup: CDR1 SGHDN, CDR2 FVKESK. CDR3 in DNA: TGTGCCAGCAGCCTGTCCACATTTGGTGAGCAGTTCTTC. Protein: CASSLSTFGEQFF.

The CDR3 spells CAIRPRGLDTQYF. The CDR3 nucleotides are TGTGCCATTCGACCCAGGGGGTTGGATACGCAGTATTTT. V and J are TRBV27 and TRBJ2-3; 7 bases match TRBD1. Germline V gives CDR1 MNHEY, CDR2 SMNVEV (reference sequence). V was clipped by 10 bases and J by 6 bases; unmatched bases: 10. The CDR3 length is 13 residues.

The CDR3 DNA reads TGTGCCACCCGAGGGGCGGGGGACACAGATACGCAGTATTTT. It yields the protein CATRGAGDTDTQYF. The chain employs TRBV10-3 and TRBJ2-3, with 7 bases identical to TRBD2. After removal of 10 bases from V and 2 bases from J, the junction contained 9 bases not matched to a gene. The length of the CDR3 is 14 residues. Germline assignment: CDR1 ENHRY and CDR2 SYGVKD.

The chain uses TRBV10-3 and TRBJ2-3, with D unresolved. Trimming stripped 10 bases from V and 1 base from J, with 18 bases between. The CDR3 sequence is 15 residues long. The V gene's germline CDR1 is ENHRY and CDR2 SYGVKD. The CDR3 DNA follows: TGTGCCAGCAGCGAGTCTAAGGCAGGCACAGATACGCAGTATTTT. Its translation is CASSESKAGTDTQYF.

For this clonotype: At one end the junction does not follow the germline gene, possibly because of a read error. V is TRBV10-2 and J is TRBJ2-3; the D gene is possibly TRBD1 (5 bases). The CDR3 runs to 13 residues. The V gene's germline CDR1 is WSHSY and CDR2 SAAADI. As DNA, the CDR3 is TGTGGCATCAGGGAACGTGACCGAGATACCCAGTATTTC. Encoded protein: CGIRERDRDTQYF.

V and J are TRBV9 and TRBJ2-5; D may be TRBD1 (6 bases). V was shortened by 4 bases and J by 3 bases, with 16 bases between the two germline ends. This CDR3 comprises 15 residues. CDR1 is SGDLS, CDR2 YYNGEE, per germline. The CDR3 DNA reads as TGTGCCAGCAGCCACCAGGGGAATTCGAAAGAGACCCAGTACTTC. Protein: CASSHQGNSKETQYF.

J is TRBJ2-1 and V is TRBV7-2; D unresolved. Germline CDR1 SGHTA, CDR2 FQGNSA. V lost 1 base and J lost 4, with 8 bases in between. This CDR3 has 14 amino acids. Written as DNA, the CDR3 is TGTGCCAGCAGCTTAGAGACCGCGTACAATGAGCAGTTCTTC. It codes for CASSLETAYNEQFF.

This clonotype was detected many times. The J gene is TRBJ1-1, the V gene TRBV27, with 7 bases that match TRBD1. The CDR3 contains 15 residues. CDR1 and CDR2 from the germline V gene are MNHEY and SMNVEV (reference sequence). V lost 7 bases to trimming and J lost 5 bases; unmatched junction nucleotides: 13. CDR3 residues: CASNALLGGATEAFF. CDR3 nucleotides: TGTGCCAGCAATGCTCTTCTAGGGGGCGCGACTGAAGCTTTCTTT.

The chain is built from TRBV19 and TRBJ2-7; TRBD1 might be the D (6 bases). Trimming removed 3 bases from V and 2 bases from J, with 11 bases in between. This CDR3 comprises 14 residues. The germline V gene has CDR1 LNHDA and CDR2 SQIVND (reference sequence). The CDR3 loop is CASSMGASTYEQYF. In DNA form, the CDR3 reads TGTGCCAGTAGTATGGGGGCCAGTACCTACGAGCAGTACTTC.

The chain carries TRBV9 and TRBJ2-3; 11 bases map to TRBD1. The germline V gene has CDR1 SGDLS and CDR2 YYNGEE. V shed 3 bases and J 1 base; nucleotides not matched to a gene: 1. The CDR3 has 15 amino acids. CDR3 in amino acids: CASSAGQGGTDTQYF. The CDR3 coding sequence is TGTGCCAGCAGCGCGGGACAGGGGGGCACAGATACGCAGTATTTT.

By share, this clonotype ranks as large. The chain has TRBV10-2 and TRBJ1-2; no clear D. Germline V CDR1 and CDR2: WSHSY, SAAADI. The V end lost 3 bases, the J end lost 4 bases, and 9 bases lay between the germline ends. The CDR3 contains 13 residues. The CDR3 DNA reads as TGCGCCAGCAGTGATGGGCAGGTCTATGGCTACACCTTC. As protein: CASSDGQVYGYTF.

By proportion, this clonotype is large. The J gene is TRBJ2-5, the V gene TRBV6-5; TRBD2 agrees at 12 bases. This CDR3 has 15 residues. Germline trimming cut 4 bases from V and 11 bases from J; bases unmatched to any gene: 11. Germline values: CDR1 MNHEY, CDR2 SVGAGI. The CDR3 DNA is TGTGCCAGCAGTTCCCGACTAGCGGGAGTTGTAGAGCAGTACTTC. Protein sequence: CASSSRLAGVVEQYF.

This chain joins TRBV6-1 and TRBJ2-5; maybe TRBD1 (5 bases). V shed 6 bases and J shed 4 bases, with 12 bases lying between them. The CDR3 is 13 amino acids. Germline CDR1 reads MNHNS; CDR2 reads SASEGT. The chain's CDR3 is CASRPQGRETQYF. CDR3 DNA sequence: TGTGCCAGCAGGCCGCAGGGTCGAGAGACCCAGTACTTC.

The CDR3 loop is CASSLYNSGDEQYF. The CDR3, as DNA: TGTGCCAGCAGCCTCTATAATTCAGGGGACGAGCAGTACTTC. The genes are TRBV6-1 and TRBJ2-5; possible D gene TRBD1, 6 bases. The end of the DNA aligns better with TRBJ2-7, so the J call may be wrong. Germline loops: CDR1 MNHNS, CDR2 SASEGT. The CDR3 has 14 residues.

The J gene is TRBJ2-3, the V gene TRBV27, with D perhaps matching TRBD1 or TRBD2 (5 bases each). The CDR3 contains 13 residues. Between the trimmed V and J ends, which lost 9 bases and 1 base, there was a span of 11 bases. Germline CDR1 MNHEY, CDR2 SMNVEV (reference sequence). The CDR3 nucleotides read TGTGCCAGGGCAGGGAGAGGCACAGATACGCAGTATTTT. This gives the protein CARAGRGTDTQYF.

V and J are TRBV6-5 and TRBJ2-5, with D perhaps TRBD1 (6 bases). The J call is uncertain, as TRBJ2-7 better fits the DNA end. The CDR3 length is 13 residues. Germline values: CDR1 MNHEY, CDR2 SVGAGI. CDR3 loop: CASSYQGQGEQYF. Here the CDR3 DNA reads TGTGCCAGCAGTTACCAGGGGCAGGGCGAGCAGTACTTC.

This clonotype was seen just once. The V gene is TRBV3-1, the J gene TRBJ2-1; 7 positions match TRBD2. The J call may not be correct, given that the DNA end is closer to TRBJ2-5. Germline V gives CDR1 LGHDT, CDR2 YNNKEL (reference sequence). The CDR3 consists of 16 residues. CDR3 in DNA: TGTGCCAGCAGCCAGGGGGGGTTAAACCGCGGGGAGACCCAGTACTTC. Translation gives CASSQGGLNRGETQYF.